This T cell receptor (beta chain) was sequenced in a study of lymphopenia after photon versus proton radiotherapy. Study-wide results and caveats: A bigger post-nadir fall in TCR diversity correlated inversely with survival time in deceased patients. After the lymphocyte nadir, photon-treated repertoires showed oligoclonal expansion, especially of CD8+ Temra cells. Proton therapy kept repertoires fairly stable, unlike photons, which gained effector/memory cells.

The repertoire was sequenced with immunoSEQ multiplex PCR; TCRdb's copy has only in-frame clones and lacks some. There are more than 30,000 clones in the sample; approximately 87% occur only once, and approximately 2.9% lies in the top ten. With respect to this clone: No antigen is known for it.

J gave up 4 bases and V 4 bases, and 4 bases lay outside the gene matches. Germline V CDR1 and CDR2: PRHDT, FYEKMQ (reference sequence). The CDR3 spans 16 residues. The sample consisted of peripheral blood, taken from a patient treated with photon-based radiotherapy. This sequence was found in a man aged 45-60 years with gastric cancer. The chain links TRBV13 to TRBJ2-2; 12 positions match TRBD2. The DNA of the CDR3 is TGTGCCAGCAGCTCTAGCGGGAGGGTCGGCACCGGGGAGCTGTTTTTT. Translation: CASSSSGRVGTGELFF.